This T cell receptor (beta chain) originates from a study of cytomegalovirus exposure and HLA in healthy donors (dated by TCRdb to 2017 to 2019). In the study overall: An earlier analysis of some 600 of the donors reported approximately 280 Gb of sequence data and 95 million to 130 million unique TCR beta sequences obtained from approximately 180 million T cells. An early release covering roughly 600 HLA-typed donors comprised about 300 gigabases of sequencing data and 65 million to 100 million unique TCR sequences. Of the 398 genotyped donors, over 70% fell in the genetic ancestry cluster associated with self-reported Caucasian donors. The study aimed to test whether signatures of past pathogen exposure could be identified by cataloging public T cell receptors. The study profiled the T cell repertoires of some 610 subjects by immunosequencing and related them to cytomegalovirus serostatus. A separate validation cohort of approximately 120 different subjects was used in addition to the approximately 610-subject first cohort. High-throughput TCR immunosequencing, statistical association of individual TCRs with disease status, and machine learning were combined to predict cytomegalovirus infection status. To study patterns of TCR occurrence, a later analysis re-analyzed previously published TCR beta repertoires from 600 to 750 donors and added high-resolution HLA genotyping. The later analysis used no new phenotypic data to find candidate immune exposures, relying instead on TCR beta sequences and their occurrence across donors. An earlier analysis of 587 of the donors used high-throughput TCR beta sequencing to judge whether each TCR beta V gene segment behaved as functional or pseudogenic. Alongside the repertoire data, information on donor age, sex, ethnicity and CMV serostatus was compiled. A later genetic analysis took genome-wide SNP genotypes for about three fifths of the roughly 700 donors and used that subset as a discovery cohort. All discovery cohort repertoires had been generated on a single sequencing platform. HLA typing covered class I and class II loci at four-digit resolution. Typing coverage differed by locus: A, B, C, DRB1 and DQB1 were typed in about 629-640 donors, DQA1 in about 500, DPA1 in 606, and DPB1 in just under 480. Because of strong linkage in the cohort, five DR-DQ haplotypes were treated as single units for association and clustering. On average, about 240,000 unique TCR beta nucleotide sequences were sequenced per donor among a few hundred genotyped donors of the cohort, with around 19% of those sequences being non-productive. Overall study outcomes, separate from this receptor: A further reported finding was that TCR beta sequences accurately predicted the HLA-A and HLA-B alleles for most subjects in the first cohort. Because counts were too low, under 20 rarely observed V segments, including chromosome 9 orphons, were left out of the earlier analysis of 500 to 750 of the donors. In a later analysis, several top co-occurrence clusters were reported to appear linked to parvovirus B19, influenza, CMV and Epstein-Barr virus. Because the 87-base-pair reads could not distinguish some IMGT-functional V segments, including TRBV6-2 and TRBV6-3, those segments were excluded. In a later analysis, most CMV-associated TCR beta chains were found to appear HLA-restricted, with HLA associations seemingly driven largely by CMV exposure. Specific HLA alleles were associated with more than 15,000 TCR beta sequences at a false discovery rate of 0.05 in a later analysis. Most TCR sequences were observed very rarely across donors, whereas some public TCRs were present in many individuals. Linkage disequilibrium might explain the correlated functional status among segregating V segments, but an unknown experimental factor could not be ruled out. According to a later genetic analysis, donors in an Asian-associated ancestry cluster had fewer N-insertions in productive TCRs than the approximately 710-donor mean. A cluster of highly shared sequence variants was judged likely to be a technical artifact of the sequencing pipeline. Cytomegalovirus status was reported to be diagnosed by the classifier with high specificity and sensitivity in both the original and validation cohorts. In a later genetic analysis, a missense DCLRE1C variant was associated with V-gene and J-gene trimming of TCR beta chains, and the association was replicated in an independent cohort. Assigning TCR associations to individual alleles was difficult when HLA alleles, especially DR and DQ, strongly co-occurred. An earlier analysis of approximately 590 of the donors showed that most TCR beta V segments appeared in productive rearrangements either about 87% or about 30% of the time, which broadly matched IMGT annotations. For the cohort, immune exposure information was limited to CMV serostatus. The authors suggested that the approach could potentially be generalized to other disease states and immunological phenotypes. In a later analysis, TCR association rates were found to vary across HLA loci, with the most associated TCRs seen for DRB1 alleles and the fewest for HLA-C alleles. Three of the identified cytomegalovirus-associated TCR beta chains were confirmed in vitro to be specific for cytomegalovirus antigens. Only TCR beta chains were sequenced in this cohort, and the absence of alpha or paired-chain data limited detectable features. Because some donors lacked HLA typing at each locus, the association tests relied only on the typed subset. Presence/absence analyses assumed roughly uniform sequencing depth across donors, an assumption that may not hold. The study gave a list of about 150 TCR beta chains associated with cytomegalovirus. A later analysis found that HLA-associated TCR beta chains were more clonally expanded and had lower generation probabilities than equally common non-associated chains.

Remarks on this clone: Its recognized antigen is unknown. It has no much larger one-base neighbor in the sample; base qualities were not kept.

In total, roughly 710 healthy bone marrow donors made up the cohort. At the time of sampling, all cohort members were nominally healthy, though unrecorded immune exposures were likely present. The donor tested CMV seronegative, placing the donor among the 300 to 400 seronegative members of the cohort. A peripheral blood sample was provided by each donor, and peripheral blood mononuclear cells were used for TCR beta sequencing. Genomic DNA extraction from the blood cell samples was performed with the Qiagen DNeasy Blood Extraction Kit. Library preparation was by the immunoSEQ multiplex PCR assay. A mixture of 60 forward primers for TCR Vbeta segments and 13 reverse primers for TCR Jbeta segments was used in the multiplex PCR. Amplification of the CDR3 region of rearranged TCR beta genes was performed with a multiplex PCR assay on genomic DNA. The amplified TCR beta libraries were sequenced on the Illumina HiSeq System as 87-base-pair reads. As for how the authors treated the data: A later analysis counted about 82 million unique TCR beta chains across the 550 to 700 repertoires, and around 9.9 million of these chains were shared by at least two donors. Raw reads were error-corrected and collapsed into unique sequences with a nearest-neighbor algorithm that merged closely related sequences to remove PCR and sequencing errors. V, D and J gene segments were assigned by aligning CDR3 sequences to IMGT reference sequences. For a sequence to be retained, a match of at least six nucleotides was required to both a V gene segment and a J gene segment. Rearrangements were called productive when the CDR3 lacked stop codons and stayed in frame with V and J; all others were non-productive. CDR3 was defined according to IMGT convention as the region running from the second conserved V-encoded cysteine to the conserved J-encoded phenylalanine. The earlier analysis of about 590 of the donors excluded sequences that lacked an unambiguous match to a single V gene segment. In an earlier analysis of 587 of the donors, V segments were called functional above 56.7% productive rearrangements and were called segregating when the between-donor standard deviation exceeded 5%. To diagnose cytomegalovirus status from the catalog of TCR beta chain sequences, a statistical classification framework was built. V and J gene assignment, in a later analysis, came from comparing TCR nucleotide sequences with IMGT/GENE-DB human TR gene sequences. Using the TCRdist pipeline, a later analysis assigned CDR3 sequences along with most-parsimonious VDJ recombination scenarios. In a later analysis, each TCR beta chain was defined by its CDR3 amino acid sequence together with its V-gene family, and reads lacking a unique V-gene family were excluded. A later analysis removed 500 to 600 highly shared, low-generation-probability nucleotide sequences to deal with suspected cross-contamination and a sequencing artifact. For each public chain, a later analysis derived a clonal expansion index from normalized ranks of inferred template counts within each repertoire. A later analysis computed generation probabilities with a VDJ recombination model fitted to out-of-frame rearrangements, and checked the results against IGoR. In a later analysis, hypergeometric tests were used to score TCR-TCR, TCR-HLA and TCR-CMV co-occurrence, with a repertoire-size bias correction applied to TCR pairs. False discovery rates were estimated in a later analysis by permuting HLA or CMV assignments 20 times. In a later analysis, co-occurring TCRs were grouped using DBSCAN, with TCRdist sequence similarity added in when clustering inside HLA-allele-positive subsets. Repertoires with fewer than 30,000 or more than 120,000 public chains, plus five repertoires with anomalous nucleotide sharing, were excluded from co-occurrence clustering. Held by TCRdb, this immuneACCESS table contains in-frame sequences only and omits some clones. Under half of the omission traces to an unresolved V gene where checked; the cause of the rest is unknown. D and trimming come from the DNA, and the V and J calls and clone size come from that table. Recorded for this sample are over 150,000 clones; 65% to 90% of them occurred a single time. About 2.5% of the sample goes to the ten largest clones.

CDR3 length: 12 amino acids, cysteine to phenylalanine. Only the CDR3 portion is preserved as DNA: 36 bases, with reading frame beginning at the first base. In the germline V gene, CDR1 corresponds to SGDLS and CDR2 to YYNGEE. The trim is 4 bases for V and 7 bases for J, with a gap of 11 bases between the germline ends. The V and J genes are TRBV9 and TRBJ1-2, with no D gene named confidently. The TCR was taken from a male donor in good health and CMV-seronegative. The sample was PBMCs. Here is the DNA: TGTGCCAGCAGCAAGCTGTACGGTGGCTACACCTTC. Protein translation: CASSKLYGGYTF.